Here is one T cell receptor (beta chain) with its context. As yet, its antigen is unknown. The CDR3 has 11 amino acids. Germline V gene data show CDR1 as LNHDA and CDR2 as SQIVND (reference sequence). Trimming took 11 bases from V and 13 from J; bases not matched to a gene: 10. These data are taken from a study of blood T cells in healthy people across ages. Study-level findings and limits: The diversity estimates, figures obtained from one million T cells, were considered underestimates. Compared with aged donors, long-lived donors showed fewer expanded clones, suggesting selection. TCR beta diversity, measured per million T cells, fell in a roughly linear way with age.

The authors ran a second PCR of about 6 to 11 cycles using a sample-barcoded 5' primer and a J-beta primer mix. Every single cDNA molecule received a tag from a template-switch adaptor with 12 random nucleotides. TCRdb reanalysed the 5' RACE reads using MiXCR and keeps one entry per CDR3 protein. The table records 2 million or so distinct CDR3 sequences, about 49% of them present only once. The clonotype comes from a middle-aged woman in good health. This chain joins TRBV19 and TRBJ2-1; 8 bases are a match to TRBD2. Sequenced material: blood. The CDR3 nucleotides are TGTGCCTCCCTGGGGGGACTAGATCAGTTCTTC. Translation gives CASLGGLDQFF. Full variable domain (remainder filled in from reference TRBV19 and TRBJ2-1): DGGITQSPKYLFRKEGQNVTLSCEQNLNHDAMYWYRQDPGQGLRLIYYSQIVNDFQKGDIAEGYSVSREKKESFPLTVTSAQKNPTAFYLCASLGGLDQFFGPGTRLTVL.